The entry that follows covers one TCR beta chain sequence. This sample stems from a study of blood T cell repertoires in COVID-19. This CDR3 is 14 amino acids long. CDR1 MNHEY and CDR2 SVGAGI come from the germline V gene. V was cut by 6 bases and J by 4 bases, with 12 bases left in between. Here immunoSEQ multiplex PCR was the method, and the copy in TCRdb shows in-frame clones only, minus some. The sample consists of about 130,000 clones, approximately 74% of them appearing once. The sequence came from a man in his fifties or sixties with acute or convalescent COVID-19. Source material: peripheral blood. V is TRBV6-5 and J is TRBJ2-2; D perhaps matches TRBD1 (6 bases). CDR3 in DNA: TGTGCCAGCAGCCGTAGGACAGCCACCGGGGAGCTGTTTTTT. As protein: CASSRRTATGELFF.